The present entry profiles one T cell receptor beta chain with its context. Antigen specificity is unknown. Germline V gene sequence: CDR1 SGHVS, CDR2 FQNEAQ. The CDR3 is 15 residues long. Trimming left V 2 bases short and J 4 bases short, with 14 bases between. The data belong to a study of response to subunit inactivated influenza vaccine. TCRdb ran MiXCR on the RT-PCR reads and lists one entry per CDR3 protein. The sample consists of 650,000 to 800,000 distinct CDR3 sequences, about 15% of them appearing once. Notes on the study in general: Few additional T cells are recruited per seasonal influenza vaccination, authors suggested.

The clonotype comes from a man aged 50 or older who received an inactivated influenza vaccine. The specimen was PBMCs from blood, collected around 14 days before vaccination. J is TRBJ1-2 and V is TRBV7-8; no firm D call. This CDR3 is CASSLSAGTPYGYTF. The CDR3 DNA sequence: TGTGCCAGCAGCTTATCGGCCGGCACCCCCTATGGCTACACCTTC.